This T cell receptor (beta chain) appears in the sequencing data of a study of blood T cell repertoires in COVID-19. About the research overall: The analysed material was cDNA or gDNA that came from T cells, B-cell-depleted T cells, or PBMCs.

This CDR3 is 15 amino acids long. J lost 7 bases, V lost 1 base, and 6 bases had no gene match. Germline values: CDR1 ENHRY, CDR2 SYGVKD. In the original analysis: Scientists estimated how many nucleated cells there were by amplifying reference gene primers. Only in-frame clones appear in the TCRdb table, and some are missing; sequencing was by immunoSEQ multiplex PCR. The V and J calls and clone size are taken from that table; D and trimming were inferred from the DNA. The sample consists of around 140,000 clones, roughly 85% of them appearing once. The clonotype comes from a human donor with acute or convalescent COVID-19. The donor label of this sample is uncertain. J is TRBJ1-2 and V is TRBV10-3; 10 nucleotides align to TRBD1. Sequencing was performed on peripheral blood. CDR3 region: CAISEFVTGGAGYTF. CDR3 DNA: TGTGCCATCAGTGAGTTCGTGACAGGGGGCGCTGGCTACACCTTC.